These 30 T cell receptor beta chains were sequenced from one sample in a study of CD8+ T cells in alopecia areata. RNA was isolated and reverse transcribed to cDNA, the sequencing template. Clones were read by immunoSEQ multiplex PCR, and TCRdb kept only the in-frame ones, dropping some. The sample includes approximately 150,000 clones, less than 75% seen only once; the top ten take 35% to 40%. The sample taken for sequencing was CD8+ T cells sorted from blood. The receptors shown here come from a human donor in good health.

The CDR3: CASSHGPGQGRETQYF. CDR3 in DNA: TGCGCCAGCAGTCACGGACCGGGACAGGGAAGGGAGACCCAGTACTTC. The chain combines TRBV23-1 with TRBJ2-5; 9 nucleotides line up with TRBD1. Being an ORF, TRBV23-1 has a function that is uncertain. The CDR3 consists of 16 residues. V gave up 3 bases and J gave up 5 bases; unmatched junction bases: 10.

The rearrangement links TRBV9 to TRBJ2-2; D gene ambiguous. Germline V gives CDR1 SGDLS, CDR2 YYNGEE. The CDR3 extends over 15 amino acids. Trimming left V 3 bases short and J 1 base short, with 10 bases between. CDR3 loop: CASSGKYGNTGELFF. CDR3 bases: TGTGCCAGCAGCGGAAAATACGGGAACACCGGGGAGCTGTTTTTT.

The chain uses TRBV5-1 and TRBJ2-1; 10 bases map to TRBD2. Per germline, CDR1 SGHRS and CDR2 YFSETQ. The length of the CDR3 is 17 residues. The V and J ends lost 0 bases and 0 bases, in that order; junction bases with no gene match: 3. The CDR3 here is CASSLGASGSSYNEQFF. CDR3 DNA sequence: TGCGCCAGCAGCTTGGGGGCTAGCGGGAGCTCCTACAATGAGCAGTTCTTC.

Written as DNA, the CDR3 is TGTGCTAGTGGTTTTCCCGAACATGCGAACACCGGGGAGCTGTTTTTT. This codes for CASGFPEHANTGELFF. The rearrangement uses TRBV12-5 and TRBJ2-2; D is ambiguous. The CDR3 covers 16 residues. Germline V gene data show CDR1 as LGHNT and CDR2 as FRNRAP. V was clipped by 3 bases and J by 0 bases, with 11 bases between them.

The chain links TRBV13 to TRBJ2-5; TRBD1 agrees at 7 bases. In germline, CDR1 is PRHDT, CDR2 FYEKMQ (reference sequence). The CDR3 has 14 residues. After removal of 3 bases from V and 1 base from J, the junction contained 2 bases not matched to a gene. CDR3 sequence reads: CASSLGQFQETQYF. CDR3 coding DNA: TGTGCCAGCAGCTTGGGACAGTTCCAAGAGACCCAGTACTTC.

This chain links TRBV7-3 with TRBJ2-7; TRBD2 is a possible D gene (7 bases). Trimming removed 5 bases from V and 2 bases from J, with 16 bases in between. This CDR3 has 15 amino acids. CDR1 is SGHTA, CDR2 FQGTGA, per germline. The CDR3 coding sequence is TGTGCCAGCAGCATCGACTGGGGGGGCCCCTACGAGCAGTACTTC. As protein: CASSIDWGGPYEQYF.

The genes are TRBV7-9 and TRBJ1-2; 10 positions agree with TRBD1. Germline CDR1 is SEHNR and CDR2 is FQNEAQ (reference sequence). The CDR3 loop spans 16 amino acids. V dropped 4 bases and J dropped 4; count of bases not matched to a gene: 9. The CDR3 spells CASSSAGTGDLYGYTF. The CDR3 nucleotides read TGTGCCAGCAGCTCGGCCGGGACAGGGGACCTCTATGGCTACACCTTC.

This clone was counted many times. V gene TRBV7-9 combines with J gene TRBJ1-1; 9 nucleotides line up with TRBD1. The length of the CDR3 is 13 residues. CDR1 is SEHNR, CDR2 FQNEAQ, per germline (reference sequence). Unmatched junction bases numbered 9, after V lost 6 bases and J lost 10 bases. The CDR3 DNA is TGTGCCAGCAGGTCGGGACAGGGCCAAGGAGCTTTCTTT. This translates into CASRSGQGQGAFF.

The chain uses TRBV10-2 and TRBJ2-1, with D perhaps TRBD2 (5 bases). Trimming removed 3 bases from V and 3 bases from J, with 12 bases in between. The germline gives CDR1 WSHSY, CDR2 SAAADI. This CDR3 is 15 amino acids long. The CDR3 loop is CASSELTGYYNEQFF. In nucleotides, the CDR3 is TGCGCCAGCAGTGAACTGACGGGGTACTACAATGAGCAGTTCTTC.

The rearrangement uses TRBV10-2 and TRBJ2-1; D is unclear. The CDR3 sequence is 16 residues long. From germline, CDR1 is WSHSY and CDR2 SAAADI. V was shortened by 2 bases and J by 0 bases, with 11 bases between the two germline ends. The CDR3 protein is CASSERPPSSYNEQFF. Written as DNA, the CDR3 is TGCGCCAGCAGTGAGCGTCCCCCGAGCTCCTACAATGAGCAGTTCTTC.

V usage is TRBV10-2 and J usage is TRBJ2-1; no definite D call. Trimming left V 1 base short and J 8 bases short, with 6 bases between. The germline CDR1 and CDR2 sequences are WSHSY and SAAADI. The CDR3 spans 12 residues. The CDR3 coding sequence is TGCGCCAGCAGTGAGTTGGAGCATGAGCAGTTCTTC. Its protein is CASSELEHEQFF.

Notes on this clone: Other DNA sequences in the sample encode the same CDR3. The genes are TRBV20-1 and TRBJ2-7, with unresolved D. V was pared by 6 bases and J by 2 bases, with 5 bases between. There are 10 residues in the CDR3. The germline gives CDR1 DFQATT, CDR2 SNEGSKA (reference sequence). In DNA form, the CDR3 reads TGCAGTGCCTCTCCCTACGAGCAGTACTTC. Translating it yields CSASPYEQYF.

The chain employs TRBV7-8 and TRBJ2-7; D is undetermined. This CDR3 is 13 amino acids long. CDR1 and CDR2 (germline): SGHVS, FQNEAQ. V lost 0 bases and J 5 bases, leaving 8 bases between the germline ends. The CDR3 protein is CASSLAQADEQYF. CDR3 DNA sequence: TGTGCCAGCAGCTTAGCTCAAGCCGACGAGCAGTACTTC.

The rearrangement links TRBV5-4 to TRBJ2-1; D not resolved. The CDR3 has 11 residues. Looked up from germline, CDR1 is SGHNT and CDR2 is YYREEE (reference sequence). V was pared by 4 bases and J by 10 bases, with 9 bases between. The CDR3 reads CASSAGWEQFF. As DNA, the CDR3 is TGTGCCAGCAGCGCTGGCTGGGAGCAGTTCTTC.

This chain uses TRBV29-1 with TRBJ2-1, with unresolved D. V was pared by 0 bases and J by 4 bases, with 13 bases between. CDR3 length: 15 residues. Germline V CDR1 and CDR2: SQVTM, ANQGSEA. The CDR3: CSVEDSSPIYNEQFF. The CDR3, as DNA: TGCAGCGTTGAAGATTCCAGTCCCATATACAATGAGCAGTTCTTC.

The chain joins TRBV9 to TRBJ1-2, with 7 bases that match TRBD1. Germline V lookup: CDR1 SGDLS, CDR2 YYNGEE. The V segment lost 0 bases and the J segment 4 bases; nucleotides outside the gene matches: 15. The CDR3 extends over 18 amino acids. CDR3 sequence reads: CASSVDTMGQGVIYGYTF. In DNA, the CDR3 is TGTGCCAGCAGCGTAGATACCATGGGGCAGGGGGTTATCTATGGCTACACCTTC.

The CDR3 protein is CASSDGIQYF. The DNA of the CDR3 is TGTGCCAGCAGTGATGGCATTCAGTACTTC. The chain combines TRBV2 with TRBJ2-4; D remains ambiguous. This CDR3 region has 10 residues. V gave up 3 bases and J gave up 9 bases, with 3 bases separating them. CDR1 and CDR2 (germline): SNHLY, FYNNEI. Full variable domain (outside the CDR3, taken from reference TRBV2 and TRBJ2-4): EPEVTQTPSHQVTQMGQEVILRCVPISNHLYFYWYRQILGQKVEFLVSFYNNEISEKSEIFDDQFSVERPDGSNFTLKIRSTKLEDSAMYFCASSDGIQYFGAGTRLSVL.

The V call is TRBV6-5, the J call TRBJ1-2; D gene ambiguous. There are 15 residues in the CDR3. Germline CDR1 and CDR2: MNHEY and SVGAGI. The germline V and J ends were trimmed by 0 bases and 3 bases, with 11 bases remaining between them. CDR3 protein: CASSYSSGEHYGYTF. The CDR3 nucleotides read TGTGCCAGCAGTTACTCCAGTGGGGAACACTATGGCTACACCTTC.

In its sample, this clone was seen a few times. This sequence joins TRBV4-1 and TRBJ2-7; 11 bases map to TRBD1. Trimming removed 1 base from V and 5 bases from J; junction bases left unmatched: 4. The CDR3 extends over 15 amino acids. Germline V lookup: CDR1 MGHRA, CDR2 YSYEKL. The CDR3 reads CASSQGGQGVDEQYF. CDR3 nucleotides: TGCGCCAGCAGCCAAGGGGGACAGGGGGTCGACGAGCAGTACTTC.

V is TRBV5-1 and J is TRBJ2-1, with 7 bases matching TRBD1. The CDR3 totals 13 residues. Germline V gene lookup returns CDR1 SGHRS and CDR2 YFSETQ. J was trimmed by 4 bases and V by 2 bases; bases with no gene match: 0. The CDR3: CASSLQGYNEQFF. The CDR3, as DNA: TGCGCCAGCAGCTTACAGGGGTACAATGAGCAGTTCTTC.

J is TRBJ2-3 and V is TRBV5-1; D is undetermined. V was pared by 3 bases and J by 10 bases, with 9 bases between. Germline CDR1 is SGHRS and CDR2 is YFSETQ. The CDR3 consists of 11 residues. The CDR3 DNA reads TGCGCCAGCAGCTCCAGTGTCTCGCAGTATTTT. Amino acid sequence: CASSSSVSQYF. The complete variable domain, with remaining parts taken from reference TRBV5-1 and TRBJ2-3, reads KAGVTQTPRYLIKTRGQQVTLSCSPISGHRSVSWYQQTPGQGLQFLFEYFSETQRNKGNFPGRFSGRQFSNSRSEMNVSTLELGDSALYLCASSSSVSQYFGPGTRLTVL.

This rearrangement joins TRBV28 to TRBJ2-1, with D maybe TRBD1 (6 bases). V lost 5 bases to trimming and J lost 8 bases, with 16 bases between them. Germline V gene lookup returns CDR1 MDHEN and CDR2 SYDVKM. CDR3 length equals 14 residues. For the CDR3, the DNA is TGTGCCAGCAGTAAACAGGGCAATAGGGATGAGCAGTTCTTC. Its translation is CASSKQGNRDEQFF.

Notes on this clone: The same CDR3 is also encoded by other DNA sequences in this sample. As DNA, the CDR3 is TGCAGCGTAGACGACAGCTACGAGCAGTACTTC. It yields the protein CSVDDSYEQYF. The chain carries TRBV29-1 and TRBJ2-7; possibly TRBD1 for D (5 bases). The V and J ends lost 6 bases and 3 bases respectively, with 9 bases between them. CDR1 SQVTM and CDR2 ANQGSEA come from the germline V gene. There are 11 residues in the CDR3.

The gene calls are TRBV9 and TRBJ1-4; 7 nucleotides line up with TRBD1. Germline trimming cut 7 bases from V and 4 bases from J; bases unmatched to any gene: 7. This CDR3 comprises 14 residues. Germline V gives CDR1 SGDLS, CDR2 YYNGEE. This CDR3 reads CASGPGQRNEKLFF. CDR3 nucleotide sequence: TGTGCCAGCGGGCCGGGACAGCGTAATGAAAAACTGTTTTTT.

The genes are TRBV14 and TRBJ2-7, with D possibly matching TRBD2 (6 bases). The CDR3 is made up of 15 amino acids. Germline V CDR1 and CDR2: SGHDN, FVKESK. The V end lost 4 bases, the J end lost 2 bases, and 15 bases lay between the germline ends. For the CDR3, the DNA is TGTGCCAGCAGCCGAGGAGGGACGGGGACCTACGAGCAGTACTTC. Its protein product is CASSRGGTGTYEQYF.

The chain links TRBV5-1 to TRBJ2-5; D is perhaps TRBD1 (6 bases). CDR3 length: 15 amino acids. With 3 bases removed from V and 4 bases from J, the gap between germline ends came to 16 bases. Germline V gene data show CDR1 as SGHRS and CDR2 as YFSETQ. The CDR3 DNA sequence: TGCGCCAGCAGCTGGTATGGGGGCACGGGAGAGACCCAGTACTTC. This gives the protein CASSWYGGTGETQYF.

The chain couples TRBV27 to TRBJ2-1; D is uncertain. V lost 8 bases to trimming and J lost 6 bases, with 14 bases between them. Germline values: CDR1 MNHEY, CDR2 SMNVEV (reference sequence). This CDR3 has 13 residues. The CDR3 region is CASGRSMSNEQFF. In DNA form, the CDR3 reads TGTGCCAGCGGGCGAAGCATGTCCAATGAGCAGTTCTTC.

This chain connects TRBV27 to TRBJ2-5, with D unresolved. The DNA end favors TRBJ2-7, so the J call may be wrong. The CDR3 runs 15 residues. Germline loops: CDR1 MNHEY, CDR2 SMNVEV (reference sequence). CDR3 DNA sequence: TGTGCCAGCAGTTTTATCGCTGACACCTCCTACGAGCAGTACTTC. The encoded protein is CASSFIADTSYEQYF.

The V and J genes are TRBV27 and TRBJ2-1; 8 nucleotides line up with TRBD2. The J segment lost 7 bases and the V segment lost 3 bases, leaving 5 bases of the junction unmatched. The CDR3 is 14 amino acids. Looked up from germline, CDR1 is MNHEY and CDR2 is SMNVEV (reference sequence). The chain's CDR3 is CASSLAGGNNEQFF. CDR3 DNA: TGTGCCAGCAGTTTGGCGGGAGGAAATAATGAGCAGTTCTTC.

The table lists this clone with a count of one. A far larger clone is one nucleotide away, so this likely arose from a read error. Here the CDR3 reads CASSPSGTGELFF. The CDR3, as DNA: TGTGCCAGCAGCCCCTCGGGCACCGGGGAGCTGTTTTTT. The chain is built from TRBV9 and TRBJ1-3; D gene unclear. The better agreement between TRBJ2-2 and the DNA end casts doubt on the J call. Germline V CDR1 and CDR2: SGDLS, YYNGEE. The CDR3 loop spans 13 amino acids.